The entry that follows covers one T cell receptor beta chain sequence. Sequenced by immunoSEQ multiplex PCR; TCRdb stores in-frame clones only, minus some. Of over 130,000 clones in the sample, almost 85% were seen once. The source of the sample is a study of blood T cell repertoires in COVID-19. The CDR3 runs to 15 residues. The J segment lost 11 bases and the V segment lost 3 bases, leaving 10 bases of the junction unmatched. Looked up from germline, CDR1 is SGHDN and CDR2 is FVKESK. Residents of 24 US areas, aged roughly 18 to 90 years, made up the participants. Sequencing was performed on PBMCs or T cells enriched from blood (not recorded which). This receptor was taken from a woman between 45 and 60 years old with acute COVID-19. V gene TRBV14 combines with J gene TRBJ1-1; the match to TRBD1 covers 12 bases. Written as DNA, the CDR3 is TGTGCCAGCAGCCAGGCTTCCGGGACAGGGGGCTCGGCTTTCTTT. Amino acids: CASSQASGTGGSAFF.